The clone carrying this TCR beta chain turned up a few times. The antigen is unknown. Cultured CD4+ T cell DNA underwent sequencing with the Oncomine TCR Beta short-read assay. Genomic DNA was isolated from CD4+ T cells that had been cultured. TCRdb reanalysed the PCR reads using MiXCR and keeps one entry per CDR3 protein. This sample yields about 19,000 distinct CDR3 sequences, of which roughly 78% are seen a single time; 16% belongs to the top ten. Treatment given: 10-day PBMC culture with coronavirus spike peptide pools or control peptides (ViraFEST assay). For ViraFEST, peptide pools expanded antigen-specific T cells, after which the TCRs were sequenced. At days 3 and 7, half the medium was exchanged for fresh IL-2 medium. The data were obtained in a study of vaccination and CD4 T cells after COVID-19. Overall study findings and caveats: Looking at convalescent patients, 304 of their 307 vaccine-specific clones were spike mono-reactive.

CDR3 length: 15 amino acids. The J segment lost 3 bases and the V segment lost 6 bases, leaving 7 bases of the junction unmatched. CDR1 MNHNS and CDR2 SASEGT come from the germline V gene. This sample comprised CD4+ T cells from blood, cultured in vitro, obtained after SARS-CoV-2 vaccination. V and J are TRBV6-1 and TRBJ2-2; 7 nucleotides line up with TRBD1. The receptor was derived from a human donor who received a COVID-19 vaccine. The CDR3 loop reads CASSSGQADTGELFF. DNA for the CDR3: TGTGCCAGCAGCTCCGGACAGGCGGACACCGGGGAGCTGTTTTTT.